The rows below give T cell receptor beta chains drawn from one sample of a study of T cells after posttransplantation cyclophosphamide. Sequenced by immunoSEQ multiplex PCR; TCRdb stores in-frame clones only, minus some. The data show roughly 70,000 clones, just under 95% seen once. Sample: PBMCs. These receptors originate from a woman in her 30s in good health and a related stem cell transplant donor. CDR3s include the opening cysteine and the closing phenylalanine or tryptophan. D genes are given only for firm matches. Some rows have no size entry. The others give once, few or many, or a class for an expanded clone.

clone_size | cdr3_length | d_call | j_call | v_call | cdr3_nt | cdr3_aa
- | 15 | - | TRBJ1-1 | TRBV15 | TGTGCCACCAGCAGAGAACCAGGGCACTTCACTGAAGCTTTCTTT | CATSREPGHFTEAFF
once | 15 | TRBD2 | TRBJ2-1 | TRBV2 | TGTGCCAGCAGGCCACTAGCGGGATCCTACAATGAGCAGTTCTTC | CASRPLAGSYNEQFF
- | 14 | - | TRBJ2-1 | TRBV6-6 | TGTGTCAGCAGTCAGTCGACAGATAACAATGAGCAGTTCTTC | CVSSQSTDNNEQFF
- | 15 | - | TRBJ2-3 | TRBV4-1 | TGCGCCAGCAGCCAAGATGGTGTTTCCTCAGATACGCAGTATTTT | CASSQDGVSSDTQYF
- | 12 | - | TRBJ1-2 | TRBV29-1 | TGCAGCGCCGGGACGATTGACTATGGCTACACCTTC | CSAGTIDYGYTF
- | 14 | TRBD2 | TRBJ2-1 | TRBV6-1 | TGTGCCGGCGGGAGCGGTCTAACCTACAATGAGCAGTTCTTC | CAGGSGLTYNEQFF
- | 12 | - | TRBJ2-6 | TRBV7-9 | TGTGCCAGCAGTTCTGGGGCCAACGTCCTGACTTTC | CASSSGANVLTF
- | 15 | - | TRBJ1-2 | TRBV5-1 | TGCGCCAGCAGCTTGAACAGGCCCTTCCTCGATGGCTACACCTTC | CASSLNRPFLDGYTF
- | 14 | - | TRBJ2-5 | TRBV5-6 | TGTGCCAGCAGCTGGGGGGCCAGACAAGAGACCCAGTACTTC | CASSWGARQETQYF
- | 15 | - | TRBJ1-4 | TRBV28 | TGTGCCAGCAGCCCTGACTGGGGAACTAATGAAAAACTGTTTTTT | CASSPDWGTNEKLFF
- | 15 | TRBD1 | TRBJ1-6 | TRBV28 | TGTGCCAGCAAGCCGGGACAGGGTTATAATTCACCCCTCCACTTT | CASKPGQGYNSPLHF
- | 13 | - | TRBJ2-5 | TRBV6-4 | TGTGCCAGCAGTGAGACTAGGGGAGAGACCCAGTACTTC | CASSETRGETQYF
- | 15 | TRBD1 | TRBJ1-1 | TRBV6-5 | TGTGCCAGCAGGCGCCCGGACAGGGGAGGAACTGAAGCTTTCTTT | CASRRPDRGGTEAFF
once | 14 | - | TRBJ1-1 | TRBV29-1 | TGCAGCGTTGTACAGAAGTATAGTGGAACTGAAGCTTTCTTT | CSVVQKYSGTEAFF
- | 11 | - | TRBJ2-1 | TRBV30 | TGTGCCTGGAGTATCGACAATGAGCAGTTCTTC | CAWSIDNEQFF
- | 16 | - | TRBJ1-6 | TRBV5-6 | TGTGCCAGCAGCTTGGATGGCAGGGCCCCTTATTCACCCCTCCACTTT | CASSLDGRAPYSPLHF
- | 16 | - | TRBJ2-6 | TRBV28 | TGTGCCAGCAGTTTATGGAGTTCGTGGGGGGCCAACGTCCTGACTTTC | CASSLWSSWGANVLTF
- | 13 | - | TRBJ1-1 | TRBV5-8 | TGTGCCAGCAGCCCGGTTCCACGCACTGAAGCTTTCTTT | CASSPVPRTEAFF
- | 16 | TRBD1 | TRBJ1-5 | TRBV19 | TGTGCCAGTAGTGTTTTGACAGGGGGAGTCAATCAGCCCCAGCATTTT | CASSVLTGGVNQPQHF
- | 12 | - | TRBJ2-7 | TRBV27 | TGTGCCAGCAGACACCCCGACAACGAGCAGTACTTC | CASRHPDNEQYF
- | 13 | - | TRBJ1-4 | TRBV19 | TGTGCCAGTGTCAGGGGTTGGGGTGAAAAACTGTTTTTT | CASVRGWGEKLFF
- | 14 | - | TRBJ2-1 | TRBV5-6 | TGTGCCAGCAGCTTGGGACAATGGTACAATGAGCAGTTCTTC | CASSLGQWYNEQFF
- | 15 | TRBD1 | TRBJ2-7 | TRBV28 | TGTGCCAGCAGTTCGCCCCGGGACAGCGAGTACGAGCAGTACTTC | CASSSPRDSEYEQYF
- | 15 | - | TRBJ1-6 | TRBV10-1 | TGCGCCAGCAAGGACAGTTACTCCTATAATTCACCCCTCCACTTT | CASKDSYSYNSPLHF
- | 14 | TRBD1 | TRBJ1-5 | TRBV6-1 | TGTGCCAGCATCCGGGACAGGGTCAATCAGCCCCAGCATTTT | CASIRDRVNQPQHF
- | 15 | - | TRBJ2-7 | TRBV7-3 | TGTGCCAGCAGCTTAACCCTAGGGGCCCCCTACGAGCAGTACTTC | CASSLTLGAPYEQYF
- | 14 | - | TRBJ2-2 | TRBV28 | TGTGCCAGCAGGTGGGGGGTCGACACCGGGGAGCTGTTTTTT | CASRWGVDTGELFF
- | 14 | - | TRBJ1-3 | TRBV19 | TGTGCCACTTCGACCGCTCTCTCTGGAAACACCATATATTTT | CATSTALSGNTIYF
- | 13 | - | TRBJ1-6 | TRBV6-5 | TGTGCCAGCAGTGGCAGGGTCCGTTCACCCCTCCACTTT | CASSGRVRSPLHF
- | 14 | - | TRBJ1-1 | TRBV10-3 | TGTGCCATCAGTGAGTCCAAATTGAACACTGAAGCTTTCTTT | CAISESKLNTEAFF
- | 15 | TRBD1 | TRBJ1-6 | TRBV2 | TGTGCCAGCAGTGAAGAGGGACAGGTCTGGGGGGCCCTCCACTTT | CASSEEGQVWGALHF
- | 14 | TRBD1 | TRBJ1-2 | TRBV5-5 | TGTGCCAGCAGCTACCGGGACAGGGGGCGAGGCTACACCTTC | CASSYRDRGRGYTF
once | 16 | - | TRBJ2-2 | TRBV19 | TGTGCCACCCAGTATTCGGACGTACTCAACACCGGGGAGCTGTTTTTT | CATQYSDVLNTGELFF
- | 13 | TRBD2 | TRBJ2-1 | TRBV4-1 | TGCGCCAGCAGCCAGGGACTAGCGTATGAGCAGTTCTTC | CASSQGLAYEQFF
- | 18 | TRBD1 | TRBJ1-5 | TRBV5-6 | TGTGCCAGCAGCGGGGGTGGGACAGGGGGCCATAGGAATCAGCCCCAGCATTTT | CASSGGGTGGHRNQPQHF
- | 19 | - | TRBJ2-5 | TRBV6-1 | TGTGCCAGCAGTGAGTTTATTGGCGGGTCGGGACCAAACCAAGAGACCCAGTACTTC | CASSEFIGGSGPNQETQYF
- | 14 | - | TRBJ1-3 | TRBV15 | TGTGCCACCAGCAGAGATAAGGCCGGAAACACCATATATTTT | CATSRDKAGNTIYF
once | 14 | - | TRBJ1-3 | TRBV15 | TGTGCCACCAGCCGCCGGAGCTCTGGAAACACCATATATTTT | CATSRRSSGNTIYF
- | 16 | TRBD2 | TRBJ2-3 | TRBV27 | TGTGCCAGCAGTGTTATCGGGGGGGGGCCCACAGATACGCAGTATTTT | CASSVIGGGPTDTQYF
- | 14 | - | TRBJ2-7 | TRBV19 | TGTGCCAGTAGTATTCCCGGGGAGGTGTACGAGCAGTACTTC | CASSIPGEVYEQYF